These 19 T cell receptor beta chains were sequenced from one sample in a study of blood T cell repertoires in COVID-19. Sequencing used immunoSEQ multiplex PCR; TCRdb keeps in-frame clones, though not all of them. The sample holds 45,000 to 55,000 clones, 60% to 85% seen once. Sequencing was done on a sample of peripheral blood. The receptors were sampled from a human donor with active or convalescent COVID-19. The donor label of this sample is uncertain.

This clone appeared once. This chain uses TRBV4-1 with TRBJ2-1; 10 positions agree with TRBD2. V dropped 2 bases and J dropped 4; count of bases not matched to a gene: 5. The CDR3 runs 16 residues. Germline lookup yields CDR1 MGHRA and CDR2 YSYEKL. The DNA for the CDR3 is TGCGCCAGCAGCCAAACCGGGACTAGCGAGTACAATGAGCAGTTCTTC. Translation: CASSQTGTSEYNEQFF.

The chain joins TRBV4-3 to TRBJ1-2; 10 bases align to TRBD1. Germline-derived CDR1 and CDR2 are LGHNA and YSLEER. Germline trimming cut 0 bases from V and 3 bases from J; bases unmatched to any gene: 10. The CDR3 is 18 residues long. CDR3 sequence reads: CASSQDRWFGTGDYGYTF. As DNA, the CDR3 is TGCGCCAGCAGCCAAGATAGGTGGTTCGGGACAGGGGACTATGGCTACACCTTC.

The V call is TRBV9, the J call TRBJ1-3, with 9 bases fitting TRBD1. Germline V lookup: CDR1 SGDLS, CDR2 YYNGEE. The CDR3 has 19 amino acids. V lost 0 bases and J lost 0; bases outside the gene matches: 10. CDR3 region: CASSVGRGQGVRSGNTIYF. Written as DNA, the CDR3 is TGTGCCAGCAGCGTAGGAAGGGGACAGGGTGTACGCTCTGGAAACACCATATATTTT.

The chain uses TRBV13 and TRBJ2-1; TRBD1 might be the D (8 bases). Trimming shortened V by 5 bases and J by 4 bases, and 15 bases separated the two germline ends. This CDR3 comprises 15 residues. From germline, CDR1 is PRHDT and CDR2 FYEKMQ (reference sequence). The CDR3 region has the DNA TGTGCCAGCAGCGGGGAGGGACAGGATTACAATGAGCAGTTCTTC. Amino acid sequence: CASSGEGQDYNEQFF.

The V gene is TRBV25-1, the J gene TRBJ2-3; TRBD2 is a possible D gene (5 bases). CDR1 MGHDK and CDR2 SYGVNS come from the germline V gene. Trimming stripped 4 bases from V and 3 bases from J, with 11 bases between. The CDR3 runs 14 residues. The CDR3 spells CASSGTSGTDTQYF. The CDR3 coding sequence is TGTGCCAGCAGTGGAACTAGTGGTACAGATACGCAGTATTTT.

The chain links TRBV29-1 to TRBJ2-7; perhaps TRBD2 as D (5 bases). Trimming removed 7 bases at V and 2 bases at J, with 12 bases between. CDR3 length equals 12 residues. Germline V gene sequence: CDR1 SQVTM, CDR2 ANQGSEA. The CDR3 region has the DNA TGCAGCGCCTTGAGGGCCCCCTACGAGCAGTACTTC. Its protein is CSALRAPYEQYF.

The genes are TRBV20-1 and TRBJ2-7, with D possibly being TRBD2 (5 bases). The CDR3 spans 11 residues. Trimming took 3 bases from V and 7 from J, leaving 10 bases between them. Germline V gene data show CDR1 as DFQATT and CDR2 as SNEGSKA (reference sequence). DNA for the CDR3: TGCAGTGCTAGCTCAGCGGTAGAGCAGTACTTC. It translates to CSASSAVEQYF.

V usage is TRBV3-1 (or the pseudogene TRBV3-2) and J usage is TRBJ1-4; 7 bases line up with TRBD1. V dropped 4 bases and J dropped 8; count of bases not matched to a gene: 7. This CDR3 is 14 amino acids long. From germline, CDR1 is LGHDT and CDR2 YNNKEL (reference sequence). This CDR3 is CASSLRQGREKLFF. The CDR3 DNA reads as TGTGCCAGCAGCCTTAGACAGGGACGGGAAAAACTGTTTTTT.

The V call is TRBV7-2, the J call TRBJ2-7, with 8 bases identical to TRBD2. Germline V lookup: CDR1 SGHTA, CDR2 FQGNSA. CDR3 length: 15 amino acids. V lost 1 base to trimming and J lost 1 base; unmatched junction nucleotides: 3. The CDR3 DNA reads TGTGCCAGCAGCTTAGAACGGGGGGGGTCCTACGAGCAGTACTTC. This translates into CASSLERGGSYEQYF.

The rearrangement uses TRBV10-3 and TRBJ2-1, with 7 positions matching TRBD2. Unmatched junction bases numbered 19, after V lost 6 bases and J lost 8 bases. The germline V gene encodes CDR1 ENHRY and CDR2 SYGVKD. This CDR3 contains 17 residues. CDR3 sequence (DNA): TGTGCCATCAGCTGGGAGGGGAGGCTTATCGGGAGCCATGAGCAGTTCTTC. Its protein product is CAISWEGRLIGSHEQFF.

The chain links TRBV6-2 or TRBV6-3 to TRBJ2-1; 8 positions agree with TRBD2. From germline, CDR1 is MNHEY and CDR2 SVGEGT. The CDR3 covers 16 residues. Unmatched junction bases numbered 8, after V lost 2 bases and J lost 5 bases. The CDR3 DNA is TGTGCCAGCAGTTACCCTGCCGGGACTAGTAACAATGAGCAGTTCTTC. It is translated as CASSYPAGTSNNEQFF.

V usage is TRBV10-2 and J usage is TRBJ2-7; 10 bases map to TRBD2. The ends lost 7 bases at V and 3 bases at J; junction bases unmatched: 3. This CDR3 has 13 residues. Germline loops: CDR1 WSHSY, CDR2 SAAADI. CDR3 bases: TGCGCCAGCATGAGCGGGGGGGGCTACGAGCAGTACTTC. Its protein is CASMSGGGYEQYF.

The CDR3 reads CASSPAGGTNEKLFF. The CDR3 DNA follows: TGTGCCAGCTCACCGGCGGGCGGTACTAATGAAAAACTGTTTTTT. The chain couples TRBV18 to TRBJ1-4; D is ambiguous. Per germline, CDR1 KGHSH and CDR2 LQKENI. V dropped 3 bases and J dropped 2 bases, with 10 bases sitting between them. The CDR3 has 15 amino acids.

CDR3 bases: TGTGCTAGTGGTTTAGTTCCCCCCACCCTTCGGGAGACCCCCTACGAGCAGTACTTC. Residues: CASGLVPPTLRETPYEQYF. The rearrangement links TRBV12-5 to TRBJ2-7, with D perhaps matching TRBD2 (6 bases). Between the trimmed V and J ends, which lost 3 bases and 2 bases, there was a span of 26 bases. The CDR3 spans 19 residues. Germline-derived CDR1 and CDR2 are LGHNT and FRNRAP. The whole variable domain, remainder taken from reference TRBV12-5 and TRBJ2-7, is DARVTQTPRHKVTEMGQEVTMRCQPILGHNTVFWYRQTMMQGLELLAYFRNRAPLDDSGMPKDRFSAEMPDATLATLKIQPSEPRDSAVYFCASGLVPPTLRETPYEQYFGPGTRLTVT.

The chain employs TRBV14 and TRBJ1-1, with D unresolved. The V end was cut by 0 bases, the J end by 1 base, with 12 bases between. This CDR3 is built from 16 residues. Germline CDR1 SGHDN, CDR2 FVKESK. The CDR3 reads CASSQEGGFRNTEAFF. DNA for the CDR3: TGTGCCAGCAGCCAAGAAGGAGGGTTTAGGAACACTGAAGCTTTCTTT.

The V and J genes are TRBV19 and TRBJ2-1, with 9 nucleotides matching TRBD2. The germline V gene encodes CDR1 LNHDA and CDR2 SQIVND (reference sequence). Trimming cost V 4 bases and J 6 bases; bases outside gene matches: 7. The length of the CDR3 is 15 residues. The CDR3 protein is CASSNAGTSRNEQFF. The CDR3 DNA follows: TGTGCCAGTAGTAACGCCGGGACTAGCCGCAATGAGCAGTTCTTC.

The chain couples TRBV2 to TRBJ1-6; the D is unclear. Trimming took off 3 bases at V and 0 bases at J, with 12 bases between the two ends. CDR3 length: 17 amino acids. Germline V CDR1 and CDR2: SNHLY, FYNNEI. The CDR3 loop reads CASSELGYSSYNSPLHF. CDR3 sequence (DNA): TGTGCCAGCAGTGAGTTAGGTTACAGCTCCTATAATTCACCCCTCCACTTT.

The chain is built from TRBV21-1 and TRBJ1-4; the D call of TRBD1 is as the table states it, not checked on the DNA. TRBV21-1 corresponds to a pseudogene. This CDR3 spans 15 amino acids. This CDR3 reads CASSKVEQGWEKLFF. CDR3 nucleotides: TGTGCCAGCAGCAAAGTGGAACAGGGTTGGGAAAAACTGTTTTTT.

This CDR3 reads CASSPTGTGTVNTGELFF. CDR3 nucleotide sequence: TGTGCCAGCAGCCCTACCGGAACCGGGACAGTGAACACCGGGGAGCTGTTTTTT. V usage is TRBV6-2 or TRBV6-3 and J usage is TRBJ2-2; TRBD1 aligns across 7 bases. The CDR3 contains 18 residues. The germline V gene encodes CDR1 MNHEY and CDR2 SVGEGT. V gave up 6 bases and J gave up 1 base; unmatched junction bases: 14.